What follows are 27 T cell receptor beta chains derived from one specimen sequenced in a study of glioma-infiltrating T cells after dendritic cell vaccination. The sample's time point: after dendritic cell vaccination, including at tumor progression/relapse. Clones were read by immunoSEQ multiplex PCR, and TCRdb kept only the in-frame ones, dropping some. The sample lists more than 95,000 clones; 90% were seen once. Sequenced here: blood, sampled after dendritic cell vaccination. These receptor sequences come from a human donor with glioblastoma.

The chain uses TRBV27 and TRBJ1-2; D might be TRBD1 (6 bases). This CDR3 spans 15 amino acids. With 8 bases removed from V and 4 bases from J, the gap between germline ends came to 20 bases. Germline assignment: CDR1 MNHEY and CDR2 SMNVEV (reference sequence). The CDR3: CASSPAGAQVYGYTF. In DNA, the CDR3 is TGTGCCAGCTCCCCTGCGGGGGCGCAGGTCTATGGCTACACCTTC.

CDR3 nucleotide sequence: TGCGCCAGCAGCCAAGAACTACTACTAGCGGGCCGTACAACTGAGCAGTTCTTC. Amino acids: CASSQELLLAGRTTEQFF. The chain links TRBV4-1 to TRBJ2-1, with 9 bases fitting TRBD2. Germline CDR1 is MGHRA and CDR2 is YSYEKL. The ends lost 0 bases at V and 9 bases at J; junction bases unmatched: 15. CDR3 size: 18 residues.

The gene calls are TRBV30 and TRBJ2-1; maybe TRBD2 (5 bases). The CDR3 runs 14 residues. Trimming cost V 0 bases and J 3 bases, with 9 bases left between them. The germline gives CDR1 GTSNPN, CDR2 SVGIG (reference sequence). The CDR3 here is CAWSVTSSYNEQFF. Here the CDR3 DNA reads TGTGCCTGGAGTGTAACTAGTAGCTACAATGAGCAGTTCTTC.

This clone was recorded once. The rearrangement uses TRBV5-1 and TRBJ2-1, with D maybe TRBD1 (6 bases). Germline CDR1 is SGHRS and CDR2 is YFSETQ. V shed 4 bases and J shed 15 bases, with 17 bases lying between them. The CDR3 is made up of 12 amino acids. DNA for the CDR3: TGCGCCAGCAGCAATACAGGGCCCGATGCGTTCTTC. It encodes CASSNTGPDAFF.

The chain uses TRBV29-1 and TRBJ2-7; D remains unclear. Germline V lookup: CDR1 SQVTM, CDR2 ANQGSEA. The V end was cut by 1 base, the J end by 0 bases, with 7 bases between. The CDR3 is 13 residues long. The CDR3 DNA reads TGCAGCGTTGAAGGACACGACTCCTACGAGCAGTACTTC. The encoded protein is CSVEGHDSYEQYF.

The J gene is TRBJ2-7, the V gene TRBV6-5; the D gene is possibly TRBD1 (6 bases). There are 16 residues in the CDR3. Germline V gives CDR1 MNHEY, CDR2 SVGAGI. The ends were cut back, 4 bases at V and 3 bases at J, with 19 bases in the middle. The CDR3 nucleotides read TGTGCCAGCAGTTCGAACAGGGATAGAAGTCTCTACGAGCAGTACTTC. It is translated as CASSSNRDRSLYEQYF.

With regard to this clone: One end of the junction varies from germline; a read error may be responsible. CDR3 bases: TGTGCCAGCAGCGTAGTCGGCAGGGGCACGGATACGCAGTATTTT. As protein: CASSVVGRGTDTQYF. This chain links TRBV9 with TRBJ2-3, with a weak D call TRBD1 (6 bases). CDR1 is SGDLS and CDR2 is YYNGEE in the germline V gene. The CDR3 has 15 amino acids.

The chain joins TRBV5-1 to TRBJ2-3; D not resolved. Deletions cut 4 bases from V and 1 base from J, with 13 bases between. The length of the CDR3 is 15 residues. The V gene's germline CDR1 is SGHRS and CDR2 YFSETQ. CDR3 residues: CASSPRSPGTDTQYF. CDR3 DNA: TGCGCCAGCAGCCCCCGGTCCCCGGGCACAGATACGCAGTATTTT.

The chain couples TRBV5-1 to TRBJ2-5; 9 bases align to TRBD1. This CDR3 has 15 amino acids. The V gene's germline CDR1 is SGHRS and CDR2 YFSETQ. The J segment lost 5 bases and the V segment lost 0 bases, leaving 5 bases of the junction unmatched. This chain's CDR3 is CASSLADRGGETQYF. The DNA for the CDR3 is TGCGCCAGCAGCTTGGCGGACAGGGGTGGTGAGACCCAGTACTTC.

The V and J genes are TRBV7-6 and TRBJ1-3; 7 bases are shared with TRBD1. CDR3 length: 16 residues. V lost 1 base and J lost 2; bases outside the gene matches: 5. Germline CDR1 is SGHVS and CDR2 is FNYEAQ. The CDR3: CASSLEATGTGNTIYF. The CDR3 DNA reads TGTGCCAGCAGCTTAGAGGCGACAGGGACTGGAAACACCATATATTTT.

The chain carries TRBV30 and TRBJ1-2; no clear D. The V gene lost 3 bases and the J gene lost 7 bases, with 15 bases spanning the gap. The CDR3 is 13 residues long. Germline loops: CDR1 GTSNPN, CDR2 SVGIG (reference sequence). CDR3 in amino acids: CAWSLPRLIGYTF. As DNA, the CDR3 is TGTGCCTGGAGCCTCCCCAGGTTAATTGGCTACACCTTC.

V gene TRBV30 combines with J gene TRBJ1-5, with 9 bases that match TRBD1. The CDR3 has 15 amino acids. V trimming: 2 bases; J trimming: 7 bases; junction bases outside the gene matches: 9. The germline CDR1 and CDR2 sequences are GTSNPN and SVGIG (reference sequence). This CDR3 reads CAWSNRGRAGQPQHF. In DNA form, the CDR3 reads TGTGCCTGGAGTAACAGGGGGCGGGCTGGGCAGCCCCAGCATTTT.

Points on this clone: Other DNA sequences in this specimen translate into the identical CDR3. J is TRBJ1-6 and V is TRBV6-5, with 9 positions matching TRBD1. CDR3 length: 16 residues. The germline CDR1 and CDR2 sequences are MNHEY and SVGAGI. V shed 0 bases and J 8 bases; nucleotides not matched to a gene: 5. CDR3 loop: CASSYSGTGWDSPLHF. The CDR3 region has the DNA TGTGCCAGCAGTTACTCCGGGACAGGGTGGGATTCACCCCTCCACTTT.

CDR3 protein: CAISESYRADTGELFF. The DNA for the CDR3 is TGTGCCATCAGTGAGTCGTACAGGGCGGACACCGGGGAGCTGTTTTTT. The gene calls are TRBV10-3 and TRBJ2-2; the D gene is possibly TRBD1 (6 bases). Germline lookup yields CDR1 ENHRY and CDR2 SYGVKD. This CDR3 is 16 amino acids long. Trimming removed 0 bases at V and 3 bases at J, with 11 bases between.

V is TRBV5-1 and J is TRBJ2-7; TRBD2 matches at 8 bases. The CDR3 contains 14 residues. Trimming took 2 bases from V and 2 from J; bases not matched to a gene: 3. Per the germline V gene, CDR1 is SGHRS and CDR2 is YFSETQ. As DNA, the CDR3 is TGCGCCAGCAGCTTCCAGCGGGGGCCCTACGAGCAGTACTTC. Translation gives CASSFQRGPYEQYF.

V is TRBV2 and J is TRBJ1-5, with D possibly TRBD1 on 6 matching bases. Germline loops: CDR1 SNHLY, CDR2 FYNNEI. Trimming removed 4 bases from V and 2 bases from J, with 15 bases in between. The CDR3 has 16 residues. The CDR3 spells CASSGPGVSGNQPQHF. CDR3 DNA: TGTGCCAGCAGTGGCCCAGGGGTGTCGGGCAATCAGCCCCAGCATTTT.

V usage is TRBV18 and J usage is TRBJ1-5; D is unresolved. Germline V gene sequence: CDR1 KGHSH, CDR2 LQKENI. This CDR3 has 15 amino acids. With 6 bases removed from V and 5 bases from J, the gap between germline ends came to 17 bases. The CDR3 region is CASSPGRTSYQPQHF. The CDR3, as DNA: TGTGCCAGCTCTCCCGGACGGACTTCCTATCAGCCCCAGCATTTT.

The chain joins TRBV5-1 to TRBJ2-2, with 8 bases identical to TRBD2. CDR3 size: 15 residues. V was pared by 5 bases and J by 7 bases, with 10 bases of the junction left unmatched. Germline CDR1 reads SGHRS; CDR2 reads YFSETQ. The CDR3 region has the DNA TGCGCCAGCAGTACTCTTAGCGGGGATGACGGGGAGCTGTTTTTT. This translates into CASSTLSGDDGELFF.

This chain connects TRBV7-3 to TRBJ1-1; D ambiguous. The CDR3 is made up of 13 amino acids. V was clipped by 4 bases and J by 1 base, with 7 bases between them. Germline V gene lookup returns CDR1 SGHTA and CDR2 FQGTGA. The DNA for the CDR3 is TGTGCCAGCAGCTCGACACGGAACACTGAAGCTTTCTTT. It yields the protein CASSSTRNTEAFF.

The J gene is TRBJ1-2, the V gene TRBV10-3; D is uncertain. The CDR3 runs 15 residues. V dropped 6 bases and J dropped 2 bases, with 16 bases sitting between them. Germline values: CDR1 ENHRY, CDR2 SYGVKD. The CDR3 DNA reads TGTGCCATCAGGGCGGAGCCAGATCCCAACTATGGCTACACCTTC. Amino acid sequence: CAIRAEPDPNYGYTF.

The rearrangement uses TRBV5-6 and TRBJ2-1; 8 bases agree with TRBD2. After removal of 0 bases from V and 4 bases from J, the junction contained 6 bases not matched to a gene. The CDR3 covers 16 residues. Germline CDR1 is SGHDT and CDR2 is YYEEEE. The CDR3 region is CASSLVSSGTYNEQFF. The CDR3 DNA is TGTGCCAGCAGCTTGGTCAGTAGCGGGACGTACAATGAGCAGTTCTTC.

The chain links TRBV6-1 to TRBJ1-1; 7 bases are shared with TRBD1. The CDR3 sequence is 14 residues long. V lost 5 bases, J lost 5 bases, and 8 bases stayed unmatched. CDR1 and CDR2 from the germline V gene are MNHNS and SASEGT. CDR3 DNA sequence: TGTGCCAGCAGTTTAACAGGGGTAGGGACTGAAGCTTTCTTT. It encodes CASSLTGVGTEAFF.

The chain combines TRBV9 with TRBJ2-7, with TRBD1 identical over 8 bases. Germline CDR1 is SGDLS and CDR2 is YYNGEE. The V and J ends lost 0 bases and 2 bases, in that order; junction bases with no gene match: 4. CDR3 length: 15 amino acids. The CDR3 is CASSVGGTGTYEQYF. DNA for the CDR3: TGTGCCAGCAGCGTAGGTGGGACAGGTACCTACGAGCAGTACTTC.

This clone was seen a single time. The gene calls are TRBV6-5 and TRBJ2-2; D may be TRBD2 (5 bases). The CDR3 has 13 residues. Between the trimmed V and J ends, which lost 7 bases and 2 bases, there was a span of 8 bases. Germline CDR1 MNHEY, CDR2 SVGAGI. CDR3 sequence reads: CASMGVNTGELFF. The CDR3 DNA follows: TGTGCCAGCATGGGAGTAAACACCGGGGAGCTGTTTTTT.

The CDR3 coding sequence is TGTGCCAGCAGCCTGGGGGGGTCCTACGAGCAGTACTTC. It encodes CASSLGGSYEQYF. The chain has TRBV6-1 and TRBJ2-7, with 7 bases matching TRBD2. The CDR3 has 13 residues. J gave up 1 base and V 6 bases, and 3 bases lay outside the gene matches. The germline V gene encodes CDR1 MNHNS and CDR2 SASEGT.

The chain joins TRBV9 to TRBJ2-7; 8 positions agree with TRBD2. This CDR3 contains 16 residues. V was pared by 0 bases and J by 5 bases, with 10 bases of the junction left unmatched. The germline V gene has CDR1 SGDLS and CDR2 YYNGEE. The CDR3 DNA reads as TGTGCCAGCAGCGTAGGGTCGGGAGGGCCAGGTAACGAGCAGTACTTC. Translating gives CASSVGSGGPGNEQYF.

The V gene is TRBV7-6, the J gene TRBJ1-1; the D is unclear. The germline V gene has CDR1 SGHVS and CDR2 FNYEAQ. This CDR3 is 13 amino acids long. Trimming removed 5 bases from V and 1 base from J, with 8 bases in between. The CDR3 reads CASSADSNTEAFF. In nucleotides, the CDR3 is TGTGCCAGCAGCGCAGACTCGAACACTGAAGCTTTCTTT.